This T cell receptor beta chain was retrieved from a study of vaccination effects on CD4 cells after COVID-19. This clone showed up just a few times. Its matching antigen is unknown. In the ViraFEST assay, antigen-specific CD4+ clonotypes were identified by expansion after peptide-pool stimulation. Following 10 days of culture, CD4+ T cells were isolated. Vaccine recipients had no previous SARS-CoV-2 infection; their nucleocapsid antibodies were negative. Germline lookup yields CDR1 SGDLS and CDR2 YYNGEE. CDR3 size: 16 residues. V lost 4 bases, J lost 0 bases, and 14 bases lay in between. Some clones are missing from TCRdb's copy, which holds only in-frame ones; the method was immunoSEQ multiplex PCR. The repertoire holds 40,000 to 45,000 clones, with under 85% as singletons.

The source was CD4+ T cells from PBMCs cultured with HCoV-NL63 spike peptides, collected before COVID-19 vaccination. The sequence derives from a human donor who received a COVID-19 vaccine. J is TRBJ1-3 and V is TRBV9; TRBD1 might be the D (6 bases). The CDR3 loop is CASSTKNRDSGNTIYF. CDR3 nucleotides: TGTGCCAGCAGCACGAAAAACAGGGACTCTGGAAACACCATATATTTT.